The present TCR beta chain was sequenced within a study of blood T cell repertoires in COVID-19. The CDR3 extends over 14 amino acids. With V trimmed by 5 bases and J by 7 bases, 9 bases remained unmatched. Germline CDR1 MNHEY, CDR2 SVGAGI. Authors' data handling: The authors estimated nucleated cell counts from reference gene primer amplification. The table came from immunoSEQ multiplex PCR; TCRdb's copy has only in-frame clones and leaves some out. From that table come the V and J calls and clone size; the DNA was used to work out D and trimming. The top ten clones hold about 4.6% of a sample with about 160,000 clones, approximately 87% of them seen once. Living in about two dozen US areas, the participants were between roughly 18 and 89 years of age. Participants reported their clinical history, and cohort assignment relied on those reports. Cohort 3 donors were reported recovered after two negative PCRs, clearance, or symptom resolution.

The sample was PBMCs or T cells enriched from blood (not recorded which). This clonotype originated in a woman aged 50 to 60 who had recovered from COVID-19. This chain connects TRBV6-5 to TRBJ1-1, with 8 nucleotides matching TRBD1. This CDR3 reads CASSPQGAGGEAFF. DNA of the CDR3: TGTGCCAGCAGTCCCCAGGGGGCCGGAGGTGAAGCTTTCTTT.